This is a list of T cell receptor beta chains from one sample in a study of cytomegalovirus exposure and HLA in healthy donors. Sequencing used immunoSEQ multiplex PCR; TCRdb keeps in-frame clones, though not all of them. The sample lists about 89,000 clones; around a tenth were seen once. Sequenced input: PBMCs. These receptors came from a man aged 50 to 59 in good health and CMV-seropositive. CDR3s include the opening cysteine and the closing phenylalanine or tryptophan. Some rows have no size entry. The others give once, few or many, or a class for an expanded clone.

abundance	v_gene	CDR3aa
-	TRBV14	CASSRGKLSSGANVLTF
-	TRBV29-1	CSVDPSRYEQFF
-	TRBV30	CAWSVLRITRGPPAAFF
-	TRBV10-1	CASSRFLAGGLNEQFF
-	TRBV11-1	CASSRISANYEQYF
few	TRBV19	CASSPGLSYNEQFF
few	TRBV4-1	CASSGRGGSYNEQFF
-	TRBV5-1	CASSRDRVNTEAFF
few	TRBV11-2	CASSTDDGYEQYF
-	TRBV6-6	CASSSGVGGGYNEQFF
few	TRBV2	CASRLLAVEQFF
few	TRBV11-2	CASSFTLGGKEAFF
-	TRBV11-3	CASSPGLAGSQETQYF
-	TRBV15	CATSMGGSTDTQYF
-	TRBV5-1	CASKGQGSSGELFF
-	TRBV19	CASSMEDRKAFF
-	TRBV2	CASSEVSGVYNEQFF
-	TRBV10-3	CAAGAGGHQPQHF
-	TRBV30	CAYSGSSETQYF
few	TRBV5-1	CASSSGQIAKNIQYF
-	TRBV5-4	CASSLSHTANYGYTF
few	TRBV7-9	CASSSSTGINEKLFF
-	TRBV6-5	CASRGRDRADQPQHF
few	TRBV29-1	CSVAGTSGKGSEQYF
-	TRBV7-2	CASSLEREGPFRGYNEQFF
few	TRBV6-6	CASSYASGTAYEQYF
-	TRBV7-9	CASSSTRGRDILNNEQFF
few	TRBV28	CASSGRDRGLTPETQYF
few	TRBV29-1	CSVEGLAEETQYF
few	TRBV19	CASSTGGPGELFF
few	TRBV27	CASSFIGGVDNEQFF
few	TRBV28	CASSSHRFRETQYF
few	TRBV9	CASSVRDRPGETQYF
few	TRBV2	CASRIQGSSNQPQHF
few	TRBV28	CASRPGDRGRGEQYF
-	TRBV29-1	CSVEKRSLSWDTEAFF
many	TRBV5-6	CASSLARDREDSNYGYTF